These 23 T cell receptor beta chains were all obtained from the same sample, sequenced in a study of cytomegalovirus exposure and HLA in healthy donors. Assay used: immunoSEQ multiplex PCR; TCRdb lists only in-frame clones, some missing. The sample includes approximately 98,000 clones, approximately 85% of them seen just once. Sequenced input: PBMCs. The receptor set was obtained from a young woman in good health and CMV-seronegative.

The chain recombines TRBV6-1 with TRBJ2-5, with D maybe TRBD2 (6 bases). The CDR3 covers 16 residues. Germline assignment: CDR1 MNHNS and CDR2 SASEGT. Trimming left V 3 bases short and J 7 bases short, with 21 bases between. CDR3 nucleotide sequence: TGTGCCAGCAGTGACATAGGGTCGGGGGACCCGAGGACCCAGTACTTC. Translating gives CASSDIGSGDPRTQYF.

The DNA of the CDR3 is TGTGCCAGCAGTTCCTCGACTCGGACTTCTGAAAAACTGTTTTTT. It specifies CASSSSTRTSEKLFF. The chain links TRBV25-1 to TRBJ1-4; no reliable D call. Germline assignment: CDR1 MGHDK and CDR2 SYGVNS. V lost 5 bases and J 7 bases, leaving 17 bases between the germline ends. The CDR3 consists of 15 residues.

This clone was picked up a small number of times. The V and J genes are TRBV11-2 and TRBJ2-7; no clear D. Looked up from germline, CDR1 is SGHAT and CDR2 is FQNNGV. V lost 2 bases and J lost 5, with 10 bases in between. The CDR3 runs 13 residues. The CDR3 protein is CASSLTFVHEQYF. CDR3 in DNA: TGTGCCAGCAGCTTAACTTTCGTCCACGAGCAGTACTTC.

As for this clone: The sample carries other DNA sequences with the same CDR3. V usage is TRBV5-1 and J usage is TRBJ1-1; 7 bases map to TRBD1. CDR3 length: 14 residues. Germline V CDR1 and CDR2: SGHRS, YFSETQ. The V gene end was trimmed by 0 bases and the J gene end by 4 bases; junction bases not matched to a gene: 3. For the CDR3, the DNA is TGCGCCAGCAGCTTGGTTCAGGGGGGCACTGAAGCTTTCTTT. Translating gives CASSLVQGGTEAFF.

The chain employs TRBV6-5 and TRBJ1-3; D remains ambiguous. Trimming pared 0 bases from V and 1 base from J, leaving 10 bases between. CDR1 MNHEY and CDR2 SVGAGI come from the germline V gene. This CDR3 comprises 16 residues. In DNA, the CDR3 is TGTGCCAGCAGTTACTCATTATGGGAGTCTGGAAACACCATATATTTT. Translated: CASSYSLWESGNTIYF.

V and J are TRBV6-5 and TRBJ2-7; D gene ambiguous. Germline CDR1 MNHEY, CDR2 SVGAGI. V was cut by 0 bases and J by 7 bases, with 16 bases left in between. The CDR3 has 15 residues. The CDR3 nucleotides read TGTGCCAGCAGTTACTCGCGAAGGAGAGTGGTAGAGCAGTACTTC. Its translation is CASSYSRRRVVEQYF.

The DNA for the CDR3 is TGTGCCAGCAGTTTACGAGTTAGCTCCTACAATGAGCAGTTCTTC. Amino acids: CASSLRVSSYNEQFF. This chain links TRBV27 with TRBJ2-1, with unresolved D. V gave up 2 bases and J gave up 0 bases, with 8 bases separating them. Germline V CDR1 and CDR2: MNHEY, SMNVEV (reference sequence). This CDR3 is built from 15 residues.

This chain joins TRBV6-6 and TRBJ2-3; D unresolved. Germline V gene sequence: CDR1 MNHNY, CDR2 SVGAGI (reference sequence). The CDR3 extends over 11 amino acids. The V and J ends lost 4 bases and 3 bases respectively, with 2 bases between them. For the CDR3, the DNA is TGTGCCAGCAGTTTAACAGATACGCAGTATTTT. Protein product: CASSLTDTQYF.

V is TRBV5-1 and J is TRBJ2-2; D gene uncertain. CDR1 and CDR2 from the germline V gene are SGHRS and YFSETQ. The CDR3 is made up of 14 amino acids. The germline V and J ends were trimmed by 0 bases and 5 bases, with 8 bases remaining between them. The CDR3 spells CASSLAGMTGELFF. The CDR3 DNA follows: TGCGCCAGCAGCTTGGCAGGCATGACCGGGGAGCTGTTTTTT.

CDR3 DNA sequence: TGCGCCAGCAGCCATCGACAGGCGCAGAACACCGGGGAGCTGTTTTTT. Protein sequence: CASSHRQAQNTGELFF. This chain joins TRBV5-1 and TRBJ2-2; D might be TRBD1 (6 bases). Germline V gene sequence: CDR1 SGHRS, CDR2 YFSETQ. The V end lost 4 bases, the J end lost 1 base, and 14 bases lay between the germline ends. The CDR3 is made up of 16 amino acids.

The chain is built from TRBV7-8 and TRBJ2-2; possible D gene TRBD1, 5 bases. Germline V CDR1 and CDR2: SGHVS, FQNEAQ. The CDR3 contains 16 residues. V was clipped by 2 bases and J by 0 bases, with 10 bases between them. DNA of the CDR3: TGTGCCAGCAGCTTATATGGACAAGCGAACACCGGGGAGCTGTTTTTT. Protein: CASSLYGQANTGELFF.

The CDR3 is CASSDKENRGHGEQYF. DNA for the CDR3: TGCGCCAGCAGTGATAAGGAAAACAGGGGACACGGCGAGCAGTACTTC. The gene calls are TRBV10-1 and TRBJ2-7, with 7 bases matching TRBD1. Looked up from germline, CDR1 is WNHNN and CDR2 is SYGVQD (reference sequence). V lost 3 bases and J lost 6; bases outside the gene matches: 14. The CDR3 covers 16 residues.

V and J are TRBV2 and TRBJ2-1, with D maybe TRBD2 (7 bases). CDR1 and CDR2 from the germline V gene are SNHLY and FYNNEI. The CDR3 loop spans 13 amino acids. The V end was cut by 7 bases, the J end by 5 bases, with 12 bases between. The CDR3 sequence: CASKRGGHNEQFF. Here the CDR3 DNA reads TGTGCCAGCAAGAGGGGGGGACACAATGAGCAGTTCTTC. Looking up the rest from reference TRBV2 and TRBJ2-1 gives the full variable domain: EPEVTQTPSHQVTQMGQEVILRCVPISNHLYFYWYRQILGQKVEFLVSFYNNEISEKSEIFDDQFSVERPDGSNFTLKIRSTKLEDSAMYFCASKRGGHNEQFFGPGTRLTVL.

The chain is built from TRBV19 and TRBJ2-7; possibly TRBD1 for D (5 bases). V lost 3 bases, J lost 6 bases, and 18 bases lay in between. CDR3 length equals 15 residues. CDR1 and CDR2 (germline): LNHDA, SQIVND (reference sequence). CDR3 DNA: TGTGCCAGTAGTATCTCCGGACACACCCCGTCCGAGCAGTACTTC. Translation: CASSISGHTPSEQYF.

The chain joins TRBV4-1 to TRBJ2-1; 8 nucleotides line up with TRBD1. The CDR3 totals 14 residues. Germline CDR1 is MGHRA and CDR2 is YSYEKL. Trimming took 0 bases from V and 8 from J; bases not matched to a gene: 3. In nucleotides, the CDR3 is TGCGCCAGCAGCCAAGAGCAGGGGGCGGATGAGCAGTTCTTC. The encoded protein is CASSQEQGADEQFF.

The V gene is TRBV7-3, the J gene TRBJ2-7, with D tentatively TRBD2 (7 bases). Germline V gives CDR1 SGHTA, CDR2 FQGTGA. Trimming shortened V by 4 bases and J by 5 bases, and 18 bases separated the two germline ends. The CDR3 loop spans 15 amino acids. The CDR3 region is CASSSWGGARDEQYF. The CDR3 bases are TGTGCCAGCAGCTCTTGGGGGGGGGCCCGGGACGAGCAGTACTTC.

The rearrangement uses TRBV29-1 and TRBJ1-1; D possibly corresponds to TRBD1 (5 bases). The V gene's germline CDR1 is SQVTM and CDR2 ANQGSEA. This CDR3 has 13 amino acids. Trimming took 6 bases from V and 0 from J, leaving 11 bases between them. CDR3 residues: CSVGRGMNTEAFF. The DNA for the CDR3 is TGCAGCGTGGGGCGGGGAATGAACACTGAAGCTTTCTTT.

The V gene is TRBV6-5, the J gene TRBJ2-7; 7 positions match TRBD1. This CDR3 is built from 15 residues. V lost 2 bases to trimming and J lost 2 bases; unmatched junction nucleotides: 6. Germline CDR1 reads MNHEY; CDR2 reads SVGAGI. The CDR3 DNA reads TGTGCCAGCAGTTACACAGGGGACAGCCCCTACGAGCAGTACTTC. This codes for CASSYTGDSPYEQYF.

The rearrangement joins TRBV4-2 to TRBJ2-7, with unresolved D. Germline V gene lookup returns CDR1 LGHNA and CDR2 YNFKEQ. The V and J ends lost 0 bases and 3 bases respectively, with 9 bases between them. The CDR3 extends over 14 amino acids. Written as DNA, the CDR3 is TGTGCCAGCAGCCAAGAAAACAGCCTCTACGAGCAGTACTTC. Amino acid sequence: CASSQENSLYEQYF.

The chain employs TRBV4-1 and TRBJ1-1, with D hard to call. From germline, CDR1 is MGHRA and CDR2 YSYEKL. Trimming removed 4 bases from V and 4 bases from J, with 13 bases in between. This CDR3 comprises 14 residues. DNA for the CDR3: TGCGCCAGCAGCCTCCGCCAGGATCTCACTGAAGCTTTCTTT. Translated, it gives CASSLRQDLTEAFF.

The chain couples TRBV11-3 to TRBJ1-1; D unclear. The germline V gene has CDR1 SGHNT and CDR2 YENEEA. The CDR3 runs to 14 residues. The V and J ends lost 0 bases and 1 base respectively, with 6 bases between them. CDR3 loop: CASSLDGRNTEAFF. As DNA, the CDR3 is TGTGCCAGCAGCTTAGATGGTAGGAACACTGAAGCTTTCTTT.

The V gene is TRBV5-1, the J gene TRBJ2-7; tentative D call: TRBD1 (6 bases). Germline CDR1 is SGHRS and CDR2 is YFSETQ. This CDR3 is 13 amino acids long. The germline V and J ends were trimmed by 4 bases and 6 bases, with 14 bases remaining between them. Here the CDR3 reads CASSTAGVAEQYF. CDR3 sequence (DNA): TGCGCCAGCAGCACGGCAGGGGTGGCCGAGCAGTACTTC.

This sequence joins TRBV5-1 and TRBJ2-4; a possible D gene is TRBD1 (5 bases). V lost 0 bases and J lost 6, with 10 bases in between. This CDR3 is built from 14 residues. The germline CDR1 and CDR2 sequences are SGHRS and YFSETQ. In nucleotides, the CDR3 is TGCGCCAGCAGCTTGGGCAGGGTTGGAAACATTCAGTACTTC. It is translated as CASSLGRVGNIQYF. Filled out from reference TRBV5-1 and TRBJ2-4, the complete variable domain reads KAGVTQTPRYLIKTRGQQVTLSCSPISGHRSVSWYQQTPGQGLQFLFEYFSETQRNKGNFPGRFSGRQFSNSRSEMNVSTLELGDSALYLCASSLGRVGNIQYFGAGTRLSVL.